The source of this T cell receptor beta chain is a study of blood T cell repertoires in COVID-19. Overall study context: Whether acute or convalescent, the COVID-19 samples came from the United States, Italy and Spain. T cells, B-cell-depleted T cells, or PBMCs provided the cDNA or gDNA that served as material.

In the original analysis: Nucleated cell counts were estimated from reference gene primer amplification. Measured with immunoSEQ multiplex PCR; TCRdb has only the in-frame clones, and not every one. V and J calls and clone size are those listed in that table; D and trimming were worked out from the DNA. This sample carries approximately 150,000 clones, approximately 84% of them seen once, and the ten largest clones take around 2.7%. J lost 6 bases, V lost 7 bases, and 7 bases had no gene match. CDR3 length: 15 amino acids. Germline assignment: CDR1 MNHEY and CDR2 SVGAGI. The receptor comes from a woman of 80 years or more with COVID-19, enrolled during active disease. The sample consisted of peripheral blood. J is TRBJ2-2 and V is TRBV6-5; 11 nucleotides line up with TRBD1. The CDR3 loop is CASTRMGQGAGELFF. Here the CDR3 DNA reads TGTGCCAGCACGCGTATGGGACAGGGGGCCGGGGAGCTGTTTTTT.